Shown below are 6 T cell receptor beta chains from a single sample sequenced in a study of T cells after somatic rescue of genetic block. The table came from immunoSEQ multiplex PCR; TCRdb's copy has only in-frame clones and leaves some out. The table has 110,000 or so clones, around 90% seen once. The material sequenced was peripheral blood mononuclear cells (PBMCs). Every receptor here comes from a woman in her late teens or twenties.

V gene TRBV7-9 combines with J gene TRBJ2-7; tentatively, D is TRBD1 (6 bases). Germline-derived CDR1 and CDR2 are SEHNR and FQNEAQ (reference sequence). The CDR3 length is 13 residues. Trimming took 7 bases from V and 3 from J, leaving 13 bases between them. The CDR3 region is CASTPQGIYEQYF. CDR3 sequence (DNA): TGTGCCAGCACCCCGCAGGGGATCTACGAGCAGTACTTC.

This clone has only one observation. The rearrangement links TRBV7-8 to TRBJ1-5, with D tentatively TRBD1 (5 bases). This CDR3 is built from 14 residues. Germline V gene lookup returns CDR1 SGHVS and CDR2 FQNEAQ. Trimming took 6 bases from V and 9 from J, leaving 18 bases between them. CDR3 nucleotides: TGTGCCAGCAGTCCCCAAAAGCCCCAGGGGCCCCAGCATTTT. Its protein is CASSPQKPQGPQHF.

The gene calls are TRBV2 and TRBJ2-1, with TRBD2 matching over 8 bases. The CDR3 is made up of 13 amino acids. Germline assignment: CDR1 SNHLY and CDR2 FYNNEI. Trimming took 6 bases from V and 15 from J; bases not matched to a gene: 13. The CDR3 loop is CASSPGVAGGGFF. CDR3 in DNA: TGTGCCAGCAGCCCGGGCGTTGCGGGGGGAGGGTTCTTC.

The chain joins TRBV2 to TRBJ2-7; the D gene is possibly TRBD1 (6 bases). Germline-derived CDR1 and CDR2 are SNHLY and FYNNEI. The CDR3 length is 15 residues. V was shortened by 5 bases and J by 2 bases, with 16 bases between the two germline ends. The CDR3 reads CASSYARDTAYEQYF. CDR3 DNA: TGTGCCAGCAGTTACGCCCGGGACACAGCCTACGAGCAGTACTTC.

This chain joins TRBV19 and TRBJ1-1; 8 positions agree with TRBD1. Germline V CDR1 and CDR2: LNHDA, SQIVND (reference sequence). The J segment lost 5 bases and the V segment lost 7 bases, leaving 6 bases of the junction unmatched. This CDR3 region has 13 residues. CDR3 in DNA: TGTGCCAGTACAGAACAGGGGGGGACTGAAGCTTTCTTT. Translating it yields CASTEQGGTEAFF.

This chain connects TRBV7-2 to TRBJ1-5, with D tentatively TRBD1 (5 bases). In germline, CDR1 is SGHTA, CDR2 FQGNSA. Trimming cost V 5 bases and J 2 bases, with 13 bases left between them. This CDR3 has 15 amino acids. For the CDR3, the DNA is TGTGCCAGCAGCACAACTCAGGGTGGCAATCAGCCCCAGCATTTT. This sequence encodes CASSTTQGGNQPQHF.